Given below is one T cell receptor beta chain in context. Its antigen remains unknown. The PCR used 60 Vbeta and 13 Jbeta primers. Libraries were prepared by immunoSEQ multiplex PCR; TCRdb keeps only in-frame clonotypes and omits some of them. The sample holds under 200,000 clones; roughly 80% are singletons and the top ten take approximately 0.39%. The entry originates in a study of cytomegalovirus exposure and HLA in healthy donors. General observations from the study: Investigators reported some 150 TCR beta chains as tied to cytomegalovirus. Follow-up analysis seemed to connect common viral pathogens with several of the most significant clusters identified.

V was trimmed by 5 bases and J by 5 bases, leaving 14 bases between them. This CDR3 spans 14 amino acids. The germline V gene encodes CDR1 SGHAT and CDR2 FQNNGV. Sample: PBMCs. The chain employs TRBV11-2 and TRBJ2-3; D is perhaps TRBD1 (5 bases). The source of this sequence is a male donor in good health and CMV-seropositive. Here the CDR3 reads CASSRIGARDTQYF. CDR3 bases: TGTGCCAGCAGCCGCATTGGGGCCAGAGATACGCAGTATTTT.